The 14 T cell receptor beta chains given below trace back to one sample, sequenced in a study of cytomegalovirus exposure and HLA in healthy donors. PCR primers comprised 60 Vbeta and 13 Jbeta primers. Sequencing was performed with immunoSEQ multiplex PCR; in TCRdb, only in-frame clones are kept and a portion is missing. The data contain around 130,000 clones, approximately 69% of them singletons. The sequencing input was PBMCs. These receptor sequences come from a man in his forties or fifties in good health and CMV-seropositive.

The CDR3 reads CASSPQGLNNQPQHF. Here the CDR3 DNA reads TGTGCCAGCAGTCCTCAGGGGCTGAACAATCAGCCCCAGCATTTT. The chain couples TRBV27 to TRBJ1-5; weak D call: TRBD1 (6 bases). The CDR3 consists of 15 residues. V was shortened by 5 bases and J by 3 bases, with 14 bases between the two germline ends. Germline V CDR1 and CDR2: MNHEY, SMNVEV (reference sequence).

This clone appeared once. The genes are TRBV9 and TRBJ1-6; D is unresolved. CDR1 SGDLS and CDR2 YYNGEE come from the germline V gene. This CDR3 spans 14 amino acids. V shed 3 bases and J shed 6 bases, with 10 bases lying between them. CDR3: CASSELNSNSPLHF. CDR3 sequence (DNA): TGTGCCAGCAGCGAGCTGAACAGTAATTCACCCCTCCACTTT.

The V and J genes are TRBV19 and TRBJ2-2; D unresolved. This CDR3 contains 15 residues. Germline V CDR1 and CDR2: LNHDA, SQIVND (reference sequence). V lost 1 base and J 1 base, leaving 7 bases between the germline ends. The CDR3 region has the DNA TGTGCCAGTAGTATAGTTTCAGGGAACACCGGGGAGCTGTTTTTT. This translates into CASSIVSGNTGELFF.

The rearrangement links TRBV4-2 to TRBJ1-3; 7 positions agree with TRBD1. CDR3 length equals 15 residues. The germline CDR1 and CDR2 sequences are LGHNA and YNFKEQ. Trimming cost V 1 base and J 5 bases; bases outside gene matches: 5. CDR3 bases: TGTGCCAGCAGCCAAGCGAGGACAGGACGAAACACCATATATTTT. It yields the protein CASSQARTGRNTIYF.

This clone was seen a few times. The J gene is TRBJ2-1, the V gene TRBV5-6, with TRBD2 matching 11 bases. Germline CDR1 is SGHDT and CDR2 is YYEEEE. The CDR3 spans 13 residues. Trimming took 6 bases from V and 10 from J; bases not matched to a gene: 6. For the CDR3, the DNA is TGTGCCAGCACCTCCGGGACTAGCGGCGAGCAGTTCTTC. This codes for CASTSGTSGEQFF.

The chain recombines TRBV11-2 with TRBJ1-2, with D possibly TRBD1 on 5 matching bases. V lost 5 bases and J lost 8, with 18 bases in between. This CDR3 comprises 14 residues. Germline lookup yields CDR1 SGHAT and CDR2 FQNNGV. The CDR3 DNA is TGTGCCAGCAGCGCGGCGACAGCCTTTAGGGGCTACACCTTC. It encodes CASSAATAFRGYTF.

This chain links TRBV5-1 with TRBJ1-6; 10 bases align to TRBD1. The CDR3 spans 14 residues. Unmatched junction bases numbered 0, after V lost 0 bases and J lost 9 bases. CDR1 is SGHRS and CDR2 is YFSETQ in the germline V gene. The CDR3 is CASSLGDRGSPLHF. The CDR3 DNA sequence: TGCGCCAGCAGCTTGGGGGACAGGGGTTCACCCCTCCACTTT. Supplemented by reference TRBV5-1 and TRBJ1-6, the full variable domain reads KAGVTQTPRYLIKTRGQQVTLSCSPISGHRSVSWYQQTPGQGLQFLFEYFSETQRNKGNFPGRFSGRQFSNSRSEMNVSTLELGDSALYLCASSLGDRGSPLHFGNGTRLTVT.

The CDR3 sequence: CASSLGLSGANVLTF. For the CDR3, the DNA is TGTGCCAGCAGCTTAGGCCTCTCTGGGGCCAACGTCCTGACTTTC. The chain employs TRBV13 and TRBJ2-6; D remains ambiguous. The CDR3 runs 15 residues. V was pared by 0 bases and J by 0 bases, with 3 bases between. Germline V CDR1 and CDR2: PRHDT, FYEKMQ (reference sequence).

This chain links TRBV6-5 with TRBJ2-3, with 7 nucleotides matching TRBD2. V lost 7 bases and J lost 6; bases outside the gene matches: 7. Germline V gives CDR1 MNHEY, CDR2 SVGAGI. The CDR3 extends over 13 amino acids. CDR3 in DNA: TGTGCCAGCAAAGAGACTAGCTTGGATACGCAGTATTTT. Protein: CASKETSLDTQYF.

The chain employs TRBV28 and TRBJ1-4; 7 positions agree with TRBD1. The germline gives CDR1 MDHEN, CDR2 SYDVKM. Losses at the gene ends were 6 bases for V and 6 bases for J; bases not matched to a gene: 7. CDR3 length: 14 residues. CDR3 in amino acids: CASSPGGRHEKLFF. The CDR3 DNA reads TGTGCCAGCAGCCCAGGGGGGAGGCATGAAAAACTGTTTTTT. Looking up the rest from reference TRBV28 and TRBJ1-4 gives the full variable domain: DVKVTQSSRYLVKRTGEKVFLECVQDMDHENMFWYRQDPGLGLRLIYFSYDVKMKEKGDIPEGYSVSREKKERFSLILESASTNQTSMYLCASSPGGRHEKLFFGSGTQLSVL.

The CDR3 spells CAISGGQLDEKLFF. CDR3 bases: TGTGCCATCAGTGGGGGACAGTTAGACGAAAAACTGTTTTTT. V usage is TRBV10-3 and J usage is TRBJ1-4; 7 nucleotides align to TRBD1. Germline V gene lookup returns CDR1 ENHRY and CDR2 SYGVKD. Unmatched junction bases numbered 7, after V lost 4 bases and J lost 8 bases. There are 14 residues in the CDR3.

The genes are TRBV27 and TRBJ2-1, with 10 bases that match TRBD1. The V segment lost 3 bases and the J segment 4 bases; nucleotides outside the gene matches: 3. The length of the CDR3 is 15 residues. The V gene's germline CDR1 is MNHEY and CDR2 SMNVEV (reference sequence). CDR3: CASSLTGGAYNEQFF. The CDR3 DNA reads as TGTGCCAGCAGTTTGACAGGGGGCGCTTACAATGAGCAGTTCTTC.

The rearrangement links TRBV5-1 to TRBJ2-1; D uncertain. CDR1 SGHRS and CDR2 YFSETQ come from the germline V gene. The V end lost 2 bases, the J end lost 3 bases, and 9 bases lay between the germline ends. The CDR3 is made up of 14 amino acids. DNA of the CDR3: TGCGCCAGCAGCTTCGTAGAAATCTACAATGAGCAGTTCTTC. Translated, it gives CASSFVEIYNEQFF.

The chain recombines TRBV5-1 with TRBJ1-5, with D maybe TRBD1 (5 bases). The CDR3 runs to 16 residues. V gave up 1 base and J gave up 4 bases, with 15 bases separating them. Germline CDR1 SGHRS, CDR2 YFSETQ. CDR3 DNA sequence: TGCGCCAGCAGCTTGATAAGGGCAGGGCTTAATCAGCCCCAGCATTTT. Translating it yields CASSLIRAGLNQPQHF.